This TCR beta chain comes out of a study of blood T cell repertoires in COVID-19. Across the study: There were acute and convalescent COVID-19 samples, and they came from the United States, Italy and Spain.

V shed 5 bases and J shed 3 bases, with 17 bases lying between them. In germline, CDR1 is MNHEY, CDR2 SVGAGI. The CDR3 contains 15 residues. Under the authors' procedure: How many nucleated cells were present was estimated from reference gene primer amplification. The protocol was immunoSEQ multiplex PCR, while the TCRdb copy is restricted to in-frame clones and leaves out a portion. That table supplies the V and J calls and clone size; D and trimming were determined from the DNA. In the table there are approximately 84,000 clones, almost 80% of which are singletons. Sequencing was performed on peripheral blood. This clonotype was sampled from a human donor in a cohort sampled during active COVID-19. The genes are TRBV6-5 and TRBJ2-7, with a weak D call TRBD1 (6 bases). CDR3 residues: CASSRQEPLIYEQYF. As DNA, the CDR3 is TGTGCCAGCAGTAGACAGGAACCACTGATCTACGAGCAGTACTTC.